This TCR beta chain was recorded in a study of shared clonotypes between healthy human individuals. Findings and limits, study-wide: Shared clonotypes: 4.5% to 5% naive CD4, about 4% naive CD8, 2% to 2.5% memory CD4, about 0.41% memory CD8. Estimated richness was generally greater in naive than memory subsets.

Study processing details: Sequence data from immunoSEQ were junction-only and lacked quality scores; consequently, filtering differed. Sequencing was performed with immunoSEQ multiplex PCR; in TCRdb, only in-frame clones are kept and a portion is missing. V, J and clone size are those of that table, while D and trimming were read from the DNA. The sample has around 2,000,000 clones, about 95% seen once. The CDR3 sequence is 15 residues long. Germline V gene data show CDR1 as SGHAT and CDR2 as FQNNGV. The junction had 3 bases not matched to a gene; V was cut back by 2 bases and J by 7 bases. In its sample, this clone was seen once. The antigen remains unidentified. CD45RO negativity and positive selection for CCR7 defined naive CD8 cells, a population that excluded terminally differentiated effector memory CD45RA+ cells.

The receptor was derived from a man aged 18 to 30 in good health. The material sequenced was naive CD8+ T cells sorted from blood. This rearrangement joins TRBV11-2 to TRBJ2-1; 12 bases agree with TRBD2. The CDR3 nucleotides read TGTGCCAGCAGCTTACTAGCGGGAGGGGGGAATGAGCAGTTCTTC. Protein: CASSLLAGGGNEQFF. The complete variable domain, with remaining parts taken from reference TRBV11-2 and TRBJ2-1, reads EAGVAQSPRYKIIEKRQSVAFWCNPISGHATLYWYQQILGQGPKLLIQFQNNGVVDDSQLPKDRFSAERLKGVDSTLKIQPAKLEDSAVYLCASSLLAGGGNEQFFGPGTRLTVL.